Below are 26 T cell receptor beta chains sequenced from a single sample in a study of blood T cell repertoires in COVID-19. The method was immunoSEQ multiplex PCR; TCRdb's version includes in-frame clones alone and lacks a portion of them. The sample shows over 400,000 clones, 70% to 90% of them seen only once. Material: peripheral blood. All receptors derive from a woman aged 50 to 60 with COVID-19, enrolled during active disease.

CDR3 nucleotides: TGTGCCAGCAGCACTTACCAATCAGGAGGCTACACCTTC. This sequence encodes CASSTYQSGGYTF. The V call is TRBV12-3 or TRBV12-4, the J call TRBJ1-2, with D unresolved. V was trimmed by 6 bases and J by 8 bases, leaving 16 bases between them. There are 13 residues in the CDR3.

This chain joins TRBV11-3 and TRBJ2-2, with 8 bases fitting TRBD1. The CDR3 runs to 14 residues. Germline CDR1 and CDR2: SGHNT and YENEEA. V gave up 4 bases and J gave up 6 bases; unmatched junction bases: 4. The CDR3 loop is CASSSQGASGELFF. The CDR3, as DNA: TGTGCCAGCAGCTCCCAGGGGGCCTCCGGGGAGCTGTTTTTT.

With regard to this clone: The sample has other DNA sequences that encode this CDR3 too. The chain carries TRBV12-5 and TRBJ1-4; 9 bases fit TRBD1. The CDR3 is made up of 14 amino acids. V lost 3 bases to trimming and J lost 5 bases; unmatched junction nucleotides: 1. CDR1 is LGHNT, CDR2 FRNRAP, per germline. The CDR3 bases are TGTGCTAGTGGTTTAGGGACAGGGAATGAAAAACTGTTTTTT. Translated, it gives CASGLGTGNEKLFF.

The J gene is TRBJ2-1, the V gene TRBV6-5, with D possibly being TRBD2 (6 bases). The germline gives CDR1 MNHEY, CDR2 SVGAGI. Trimming took off 6 bases at V and 6 bases at J, with 15 bases between the two ends. This CDR3 spans 14 amino acids. CDR3 protein: CASSYPGGSNEQFF. The CDR3 DNA reads TGTGCCAGCAGCTACCCCGGGGGATCCAATGAGCAGTTCTTC.

V and J are TRBV9 and TRBJ1-2; D remains unclear. In germline, CDR1 is SGDLS, CDR2 YYNGEE. V was trimmed by 0 bases and J by 8 bases, leaving 23 bases between them. CDR3 length: 17 amino acids. CDR3 amino acids: CASSVDGVSNPGGGYTF. CDR3 in DNA: TGTGCCAGCAGCGTAGACGGTGTTAGCAACCCCGGAGGAGGCTACACCTTC.

The chain combines TRBV5-1 with TRBJ2-7; TRBD1 aligns across 9 bases. The CDR3 consists of 15 residues. From germline, CDR1 is SGHRS and CDR2 YFSETQ. The V and J ends lost 3 bases and 2 bases, in that order; junction bases with no gene match: 6. DNA of the CDR3: TGCGCCAGCAGCTCAGAGGACAGGGGTCCCTACGAGCAGTACTTC. Translation: CASSSEDRGPYEQYF.

Concerning this clone itself: Other DNA sequences within the sample encode an identical CDR3. The chain uses TRBV5-1 and TRBJ1-1; no clear D. V lost 2 bases, J lost 5 bases, and 13 bases lay in between. This CDR3 comprises 14 residues. Germline CDR1 SGHRS, CDR2 YFSETQ. CDR3 sequence reads: CASSLRPSGTEAFF. The CDR3 region has the DNA TGCGCCAGCAGCTTACGACCCTCGGGGACTGAAGCTTTCTTT.

The rearrangement links TRBV5-1 to TRBJ1-1; D gene unclear. From germline, CDR1 is SGHRS and CDR2 YFSETQ. Trimming stripped 1 base from V and 1 base from J, with 14 bases between. The CDR3 loop spans 16 amino acids. The CDR3 DNA sequence: TGCGCCAGCAGCTTGACCGTTCGGCAGGCGAACACTGAAGCTTTCTTT. Its protein product is CASSLTVRQANTEAFF.

V is TRBV30 and J is TRBJ1-5; 8 bases line up with TRBD1. Germline lookup yields CDR1 GTSNPN and CDR2 SVGIG (reference sequence). Losses at the gene ends were 3 bases for V and 6 bases for J; bases not matched to a gene: 7. CDR3 size: 14 residues. CDR3 DNA: TGTGCCTGGAGCGTGACAGGGGATGGTCAGCCCCAGCATTTT. Translating it yields CAWSVTGDGQPQHF.

V gene TRBV9 combines with J gene TRBJ1-2; D unresolved. Trimming removed 6 bases from V and 4 bases from J, with 10 bases in between. The CDR3 covers 12 residues. Looked up from germline, CDR1 is SGDLS and CDR2 is YYNGEE. As DNA, the CDR3 is TGTGCCAGCACCCTGGGCCCCTATGGCTACACCTTC. This codes for CASTLGPYGYTF. Variable domain in full (rest from reference TRBV9 and TRBJ1-2): DSGVTQTPKHLITATGQRVTLRCSPRSGDLSVYWYQQSLDQGLQFLIQYYNGEERAKGNILERFSAQQFPDLHSELNLSSLELGDSALYFCASTLGPYGYTFGSGTRLTVV.

This clone was seen a handful of times. The J gene is TRBJ2-3, the V gene TRBV29-1; D uncertain. CDR3 length equals 12 residues. CDR1 is SQVTM, CDR2 ANQGSEA, per germline. V lost 6 bases to trimming and J lost 1 base, with 8 bases between them. The CDR3: CSVPQGTDTQYF. The CDR3 DNA reads TGCAGCGTCCCTCAGGGCACAGATACGCAGTATTTT.

The V and J genes are TRBV19 and TRBJ1-2, with TRBD1 identical over 8 bases. The CDR3 runs 13 residues. Germline-derived CDR1 and CDR2 are LNHDA and SQIVND (reference sequence). Unmatched junction bases numbered 11, after V lost 11 bases and J lost 6 bases. The CDR3 DNA sequence: TGTGCCGGTGCAGGGGGCTTTATTCATGGCTACACCTTC. Translated: CAGAGGFIHGYTF. The full variable domain, rest sourced from reference TRBV19 and TRBJ1-2, is DGGITQSPKYLFRKEGQNVTLSCEQNLNHDAMYWYRQDPGQGLRLIYYSQIVNDFQKGDIAEGYSVSREKKESFPLTVTSAQKNPTAFYLCAGAGGFIHGYTFGSGTRLTVV.

The J gene is TRBJ1-4, the V gene TRBV6-6; D not certain. Germline CDR1 and CDR2: MNHNY and SVGAGI (reference sequence). V lost 8 bases to trimming and J lost 0 bases, with 10 bases between them. The CDR3 covers 14 residues. CDR3 sequence reads: CASYPGATNEKLFF. The CDR3, as DNA: TGTGCCAGCTATCCCGGGGCAACTAATGAAAAACTGTTTTTT.

The genes are TRBV5-1 and TRBJ2-5, with 10 bases that match TRBD2. V was pared by 1 base and J by 1 base, with 4 bases of the junction left unmatched. This CDR3 has 16 amino acids. Germline CDR1 and CDR2: SGHRS and YFSETQ. The CDR3, as DNA: TGCGCCAGCAGCTTGACGGCTAGCGGGGGCCAAGAGACCCAGTACTTC. Translation gives CASSLTASGGQETQYF. Variable domain in full (rest from reference TRBV5-1 and TRBJ2-5): KAGVTQTPRYLIKTRGQQVTLSCSPISGHRSVSWYQQTPGQGLQFLFEYFSETQRNKGNFPGRFSGRQFSNSRSEMNVSTLELGDSALYLCASSLTASGGQETQYFGPGTRLLVL.

The chain combines TRBV6-5 with TRBJ1-1; D is unclear. This CDR3 is 14 amino acids long. Trimming took off 7 bases at V and 5 bases at J, with 17 bases between the two ends. Looked up from germline, CDR1 is MNHEY and CDR2 is SVGAGI. CDR3: CASKYTTAGTEAFF. The CDR3 region has the DNA TGTGCCAGCAAATATACAACGGCGGGGACTGAAGCTTTCTTT.

The chain combines TRBV20-1 with TRBJ2-7; perhaps TRBD1 as D (6 bases). CDR3 length: 11 residues. Trimming cost V 4 bases and J 5 bases, with 9 bases left between them. The V gene's germline CDR1 is DFQATT and CDR2 SNEGSKA (reference sequence). CDR3 nucleotide sequence: TGCAGTGCTACAGGGGTTAACGAGCAGTACTTC. This translates into CSATGVNEQYF.

The gene calls are TRBV11-2 and TRBJ2-7, with D perhaps TRBD2 (5 bases). V was pared by 4 bases and J by 4 bases, with 17 bases between. Germline lookup yields CDR1 SGHAT and CDR2 FQNNGV. The CDR3 spans 15 residues. The CDR3 nucleotides read TGTGCCAGCAGCTCCCCGTTGGCGGGTTCGTACGAGCAGTACTTC. Residues: CASSSPLAGSYEQYF.

The CDR3: CASSPRGRRGYTF. In DNA form, the CDR3 reads TGTGCCAGTAGTCCACGGGGTCGGCGTGGCTACACCTTC. V is TRBV19 and J is TRBJ1-2, with unresolved D. V lost 5 bases, J lost 7 bases, and 14 bases lay in between. The CDR3 is 13 residues long. Germline CDR1 is LNHDA and CDR2 is SQIVND (reference sequence).

This sequence joins TRBV3-1 (or the pseudogene TRBV3-2) and TRBJ2-4; possibly TRBD1 for D (5 bases). The CDR3 extends over 17 amino acids. The V and J ends lost 0 bases and 7 bases respectively, with 19 bases between them. Germline CDR1 and CDR2: LGHDT and YNNKEL (reference sequence). The DNA of the CDR3 is TGTGCCAGCAGCCAAGATGCGTCGTGGCAGGGAAAGAACATTCAGTACTTC. It encodes CASSQDASWQGKNIQYF.

The chain combines TRBV5-6 with TRBJ2-2, with D possibly TRBD2 on 6 matching bases. The V gene's germline CDR1 is SGHDT and CDR2 YYEEEE. The CDR3 covers 15 residues. V gave up 0 bases and J gave up 5 bases, with 11 bases separating them. The CDR3, as DNA: TGTGCCAGCAGCTTGGTATCAGGGAGGACCGGGGAGCTGTTTTTT. This translates into CASSLVSGRTGELFF. Drawing the rest from reference TRBV5-6 and TRBJ2-2, the complete variable domain is DAGVTQSPTHLIKTRGQQVTLRCSPKSGHDTVSWYQQALGQGPQFIFQYYEEEERQRGNFPDRFSGHQFPNYSSELNVNALLLGDSALYLCASSLVSGRTGELFFGEGSRLTVL.

V is TRBV27 and J is TRBJ1-1, with D unclear. The CDR3 is 13 amino acids. Germline V lookup: CDR1 MNHEY, CDR2 SMNVEV (reference sequence). V lost 2 bases and J lost 0, with 4 bases in between. The CDR3 sequence is CASSLNMNTEAFF. In DNA, the CDR3 is TGTGCCAGCAGTTTAAACATGAACACTGAAGCTTTCTTT.

This clone has only a few counts. V usage is TRBV19 and J usage is TRBJ2-3; 13 nucleotides agree with TRBD2. This CDR3 has 16 amino acids. With V trimmed by 5 bases and J by 5 bases, 7 bases remained unmatched. CDR1 LNHDA and CDR2 SQIVND come from the germline V gene (reference sequence). The CDR3 here is CASSLLGLAGRDTQYF. DNA of the CDR3: TGTGCCAGTAGTCTCCTGGGACTAGCGGGGAGAGATACGCAGTATTTT.

This chain uses TRBV6-5 with TRBJ1-5; D is possibly TRBD1 (6 bases). Trimming left V 2 bases short and J 2 bases short, with 10 bases between. The CDR3 loop spans 15 amino acids. The germline CDR1 and CDR2 sequences are MNHEY and SVGAGI. This CDR3 is CASSYKRQGNQPQHF. As DNA, the CDR3 is TGTGCCAGCAGTTACAAGAGACAGGGCAATCAGCCCCAGCATTTT.

The genes are TRBV29-1 and TRBJ2-7; D is unresolved. Germline V gene data show CDR1 as SQVTM and CDR2 as ANQGSEA. Between the trimmed V and J ends, which lost 4 bases and 7 bases, there was a span of 11 bases. This CDR3 spans 11 amino acids. CDR3 sequence (DNA): TGCAGCGTTGGAGTTTCGGAGGAGCAGTACTTC. Encoded protein: CSVGVSEEQYF.

This chain connects TRBV7-9 to TRBJ1-1; a possible D gene is TRBD1 (6 bases). Germline CDR1 SEHNR, CDR2 FQNEAQ (reference sequence). CDR3 length equals 18 residues. The germline V and J ends were trimmed by 5 bases and 11 bases, with 33 bases remaining between them. The chain's CDR3 is CASSQPSPLTGRKGQAFF. CDR3 nucleotides: TGTGCCAGCAGCCAACCCTCCCCCCTAACAGGGAGAAAGGGTCAGGCTTTCTTT.

The chain employs TRBV5-1 and TRBJ2-2; D is possibly TRBD1 (6 bases). Germline values: CDR1 SGHRS, CDR2 YFSETQ. V lost 4 bases and J lost 6, with 16 bases in between. This CDR3 comprises 15 residues. CDR3 DNA sequence: TGCGCCAGCAGCCAGACGGACAGTAGGCCCGGGGAGCTGTTTTTT. Translating gives CASSQTDSRPGELFF. The complete variable domain, with remaining parts taken from reference TRBV5-1 and TRBJ2-2, reads KAGVTQTPRYLIKTRGQQVTLSCSPISGHRSVSWYQQTPGQGLQFLFEYFSETQRNKGNFPGRFSGRQFSNSRSEMNVSTLELGDSALYLCASSQTDSRPGELFFGEGSRLTVL.